This T cell receptor (beta chain) stems from a study of shared clonotypes between healthy human individuals. This CDR3 is built from 18 residues. With 1 base clipped from V and 4 bases from J, the junction kept 8 bases outside the gene matches. Germline V lookup: CDR1 SEHNR, CDR2 FQNEAQ (reference sequence). CD45RO-negative cells were positively selected for CCR7, leaving out terminally differentiated effector memory CD45RA+ cells. Generated by immunoSEQ multiplex PCR, the TCRdb table keeps only in-frame clones and is missing some. Of more than 2 million clones in the sample, about 95% were seen once.

Sequencing was carried out using naive CD8+ T cells sorted from blood. This clonotype was sampled from a man between 18 and 35 years old in good health. This chain uses TRBV7-9 with TRBJ2-1; 12 bases agree with TRBD2. The CDR3 region is CASSLGPSGGVRYNEQFF. In nucleotides, the CDR3 is TGTGCCAGCAGCTTAGGTCCTAGCGGGGGGGTAAGGTACAATGAGCAGTTCTTC.